The 22 T cell receptor beta chains presented below share a single source sample, sequenced in a study of neurological immune-mediated disorders. Via MiXCR, TCRdb re-called the 5' RACE reads, giving one row per CDR3 protein. This table holds 60,000 or so distinct CDR3 sequences, about 3.2% found once. Source material: PBMCs. All receptors derive from a woman aged 55-75 years with multiple sclerosis.

This clonotype was observed at least ten times. The rearrangement joins TRBV2 to TRBJ1-2, with 7 positions matching TRBD1. The germline V gene has CDR1 SNHLY and CDR2 FYNNEI. The CDR3 totals 15 residues. V lost 2 bases to trimming and J lost 2 bases; unmatched junction nucleotides: 5. In nucleotides, the CDR3 is TGTGCCAGCAGTGAATCGGGCAGGGGGAACTATGGCTACACCTTC. Its protein is CASSESGRGNYGYTF.

As to this clonotype: Since a much larger clone is just one base distant, this may be a read error. J is TRBJ2-5 and V is TRBV11-2, with D unclear. The V gene's germline CDR1 is SGHAT and CDR2 FQNNGV. CDR3 length: 13 amino acids. V shed 2 bases and J shed 4 bases, with 8 bases lying between them. For the CDR3, the DNA is TGTGCCAGCAGCTTAATCCAACCAGAGACCCAGTACTTC. This sequence encodes CASSLIQPETQYF.

This clonotype appeared many times. The chain carries TRBV20-1 and TRBJ1-6, with D unresolved. This CDR3 is 14 amino acids long. Germline CDR1 and CDR2: DFQATT and SNEGSKA (reference sequence). V lost 6 bases and J lost 7, with 16 bases in between. CDR3 loop: CSARQGSGNSPLHF. The DNA for the CDR3 is TGCAGTGCAAGACAAGGAAGCGGCAATTCACCCCTCCACTTT.

Many counts were recorded for this clonotype. This sequence joins TRBV9 and TRBJ2-7, with 9 bases matching TRBD1. The CDR3 runs to 14 residues. Germline V gives CDR1 SGDLS, CDR2 YYNGEE. V lost 4 bases to trimming and J lost 3 bases; unmatched junction nucleotides: 5. CDR3 sequence reads: CASSPAGQGYEQYF. The CDR3, as DNA: TGTGCCAGCAGCCCAGCGGGACAGGGCTACGAGCAGTACTTC.

There are many counts of this clonotype. The chain combines TRBV20-1 with TRBJ1-1; 8 nucleotides align to TRBD1. J lost 6 bases, V lost 6 bases, and 6 bases had no gene match. This CDR3 has 12 residues. Germline V gene data show CDR1 as DFQATT and CDR2 as SNEGSKA (reference sequence). The DNA for the CDR3 is TGCAGTGCGGACAGGGCAGCGGCTGAAGCTTTCTTT. Translating gives CSADRAAAEAFF.

This clonotype has just a few counts. One base away lies a much larger clone, so this may be a sequencing read error. The gene calls are TRBV5-1 and TRBJ1-1; D remains ambiguous. Germline V gives CDR1 SGHRS, CDR2 YFSETQ. The CDR3 covers 14 residues. The V and J ends lost 4 bases and 2 bases respectively, with 12 bases between them. The CDR3, as DNA: TGCGCCAGCAGCCAAAGAAAGGCTAACACTGAAGCTTTCTTT. Translating gives CASSQRKANTEAFF.

This clonotype was recorded many times. The V and J genes are TRBV5-1 and TRBJ2-2, with 11 bases matching TRBD2. V gave up 4 bases and J gave up 3 bases; unmatched junction bases: 8. The germline V gene has CDR1 SGHRS and CDR2 YFSETQ. The length of the CDR3 is 17 residues. Here the CDR3 reads CASSRTRLAGYTGELFF. The CDR3 DNA follows: TGCGCCAGCAGCCGAACCCGACTAGCGGGGTACACCGGGGAGCTGTTTTTT.

This clonotype was counted ten times or more. The chain employs TRBV15 and TRBJ2-1; 7 nucleotides line up with TRBD1. Germline-derived CDR1 and CDR2 are LNHNV and YYDKDF (reference sequence). Trimming cost V 8 bases and J 6 bases; bases outside gene matches: 4. This CDR3 contains 12 residues. The CDR3 bases are TGTGCCACCTCAAACAGGGGCAATGAGCAGTTCTTC. This sequence encodes CATSNRGNEQFF.

This clonotype has a count of ten or more. This sequence joins TRBV18 and TRBJ2-7, with 14 bases aligning to TRBD2. With V trimmed by 6 bases and J by 5 bases, 6 bases remained unmatched. Germline V gene data show CDR1 as KGHSH and CDR2 as LQKENI. The CDR3 has 15 residues. The CDR3 nucleotides read TGTGCCAGCTCCCAAGGACTAGCGGGGGGAGACGAGCAGTACTTC. Translated: CASSQGLAGGDEQYF. Full variable domain (missing parts from reference TRBV18 and TRBJ2-7): NAGVMQNPRHLVRRRGQEARLRCSPMKGHSHVYWYRQLPEEGLKFMVYLQKENIIDESGMPKERFSAEFPKEGPSILRIQQVVRGDSAAYFCASSQGLAGGDEQYFGPGTRLTVT.

The sample holds many counts of this clonotype. V gene TRBV20-1 combines with J gene TRBJ1-1; the D is unclear. This CDR3 has 13 residues. Germline CDR1 is DFQATT and CDR2 is SNEGSKA (reference sequence). The V and J ends lost 4 bases and 2 bases respectively, with 11 bases between them. The CDR3 spells CSAKKDGNTEAFF. The CDR3 DNA follows: TGCAGTGCTAAAAAGGACGGAAACACTGAAGCTTTCTTT.

A word on this clonotype: This likely comes from a read error, as the CDR3 has no conserved phenylalanine or tryptophan at its end. The V call is TRBV20-1, the J call TRBJ2-7; D remains unclear. Matching the DNA end better, TRBJ2-1 makes the J call doubtful. This CDR3 is 14 amino acids long. Germline V gene sequence: CDR1 DFQATT, CDR2 SNEGSKA (reference sequence). CDR3 in amino acids: CSASSQSTYNEQFI. CDR3 bases: TGCAGTGCTAGTTCACAGTCGACCTACAATGAGCAGTTCATC.

The chain combines TRBV10-1 with TRBJ1-1, with 7 bases identical to TRBD1. Germline CDR1 and CDR2: WNHNN and SYGVQD (reference sequence). There are 16 residues in the CDR3. V dropped 7 bases and J dropped 6; count of bases not matched to a gene: 17. CDR3 residues: CASIPPGVTGLAEAFF. CDR3 DNA sequence: TGCGCCAGCATTCCACCCGGGGTGACAGGGCTGGCTGAAGCTTTCTTT.

This clonotype appeared many times. In DNA, the CDR3 is TGCGCCAGCAGCCTCTACACCGGGACTAGTGCAGATACGCAGTATTTT. It encodes CASSLYTGTSADTQYF. J is TRBJ2-3 and V is TRBV4-1; the match to TRBD2 covers 8 bases. Germline assignment: CDR1 MGHRA and CDR2 YSYEKL. The V and J ends lost 4 bases and 4 bases, in that order; junction bases with no gene match: 10. The CDR3 loop spans 16 amino acids.

This clonotype has a count of ten or more. This sequence joins TRBV3-1 and TRBJ2-1; the match to TRBD2 covers 12 bases. The ends lost 2 bases at V and 9 bases at J; junction bases unmatched: 8. CDR3 length: 16 amino acids. Germline V lookup: CDR1 LGHDT, CDR2 YNNKEL (reference sequence). This chain's CDR3 is CASSQRPSGRGSEQFF. The CDR3 nucleotides are TGTGCCAGCAGCCAACGGCCTAGCGGGAGGGGTAGTGAGCAGTTCTTC.

This clonotype was observed many times. The V gene is TRBV29-1, the J gene TRBJ2-1; D gene ambiguous. The V gene lost 0 bases and the J gene lost 5 bases, with 14 bases spanning the gap. The CDR3 spans 15 residues. Germline CDR1 SQVTM, CDR2 ANQGSEA. Here the CDR3 DNA reads TGCAGCGTTGAAGAACCCCGGACGGAAGACAATGAGCAGTTCTTC. Translated: CSVEEPRTEDNEQFF.

This clonotype was found many times. V gene TRBV7-2 combines with J gene TRBJ2-5; 10 nucleotides agree with TRBD2. CDR3 size: 20 residues. The V segment lost 2 bases and the J segment 4 bases; nucleotides outside the gene matches: 19. The germline V gene has CDR1 SGHTA and CDR2 FQGNSA. CDR3 nucleotides: TGTGCCAGCAGCTTACGGGGGCGCTCCGGAGCGGGGGGGCGAGGAGAGACCCAGTACTTC. Translating gives CASSLRGRSGAGGRGETQYF.

Many counts were recorded for this clonotype. The chain has TRBV29-1 and TRBJ2-3, with 12 bases matching TRBD2. The CDR3 spans 17 residues. The V and J ends lost 4 bases and 2 bases, in that order; junction bases with no gene match: 10. Per the germline V gene, CDR1 is SQVTM and CDR2 is ANQGSEA. CDR3 in DNA: TGCAGCGTTGCCGGGGGGGGGACTAGCGGGCCCACAGATACGCAGTATTTT. Its translation is CSVAGGGTSGPTDTQYF.

At least ten counts were recorded for this clonotype. This chain joins TRBV2 and TRBJ2-2; the D gene is possibly TRBD1 (6 bases). The CDR3 length is 14 residues. The V gene lost 3 bases and the J gene lost 4 bases, with 9 bases spanning the gap. Germline V gives CDR1 SNHLY, CDR2 FYNNEI. Written as DNA, the CDR3 is TGTGCCAGCAGTGACAGGGGCGGCACCGGGGAGCTGTTTTTT. This encodes CASSDRGGTGELFF.

This clonotype was seen many times. The V gene is TRBV4-3, the J gene TRBJ1-1; D uncertain. V lost 1 base, J lost 1 base, and 7 bases lay in between. The CDR3 totals 14 residues. Germline assignment: CDR1 LGHNA and CDR2 YSLEER. This CDR3 is CASSQVRQNTEAFF. The CDR3 nucleotides read TGCGCCAGCAGCCAAGTCCGTCAGAACACTGAAGCTTTCTTT.

Regarding this clonotype: With a much larger clone just one base away, this may be a read error. The chain links TRBV5-6 to TRBJ1-5; D is unclear. CDR1 is SGHDT and CDR2 is YYEEEE in the germline V gene. The CDR3 covers 14 residues. Deletions cut 0 bases from V and 5 bases from J, with 9 bases between. The DNA of the CDR3 is TGTGCCAGCAGCTTGGGGTTGATGGATCAGCCCCAGCATTTT. This sequence encodes CASSLGLMDQPQHF. Supplemented by reference TRBV5-6 and TRBJ1-5, the full variable domain reads DAGVTQSPTHLIKTRGQQVTLRCSPKSGHDTVSWYQQALGQGPQFIFQYYEEEERQRGNFPDRFSGHQFPNYSSELNVNALLLGDSALYLCASSLGLMDQPQHFGDGTRLSIL.

This clonotype was seen repeatedly, ten times or more. This chain connects TRBV20-1 to TRBJ1-5; D unclear. The length of the CDR3 is 17 residues. V was shortened by 0 bases and J by 0 bases, with 15 bases between the two germline ends. CDR1 DFQATT and CDR2 SNEGSKA come from the germline V gene (reference sequence). CDR3 in DNA: TGCAGTGCTAGAGATGGGCGGAACCTATATAGCAATCAGCCCCAGCATTTT. It codes for CSARDGRNLYSNQPQHF.

At least ten counts were recorded for this clonotype. The rearrangement links TRBV21-1 to TRBJ1-5. TRBV21-1 is reported as a pseudogene. The CDR3 runs 18 residues. CDR3 sequence: CASSKSPTAESGNQPQHF. The CDR3 DNA is TGTGCCAGCAGCAAATCCCCGACCGCAGAAAGCGGCAATCAGCCCCAGCATTTT.